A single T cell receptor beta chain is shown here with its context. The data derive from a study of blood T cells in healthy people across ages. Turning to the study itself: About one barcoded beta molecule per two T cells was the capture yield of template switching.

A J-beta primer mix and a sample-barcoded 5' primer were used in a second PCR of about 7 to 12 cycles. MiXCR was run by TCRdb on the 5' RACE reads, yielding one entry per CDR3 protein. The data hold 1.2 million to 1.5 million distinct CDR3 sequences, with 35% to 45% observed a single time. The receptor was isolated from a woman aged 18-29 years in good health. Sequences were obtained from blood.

CDR3 residues: CASSLEGSQGPRNTQYF. In DNA form, the CDR3 reads TGCGCCAGCAGCCTTGAGGGGAGCCAGGGGCCTAGAAATACGCAGTATTTT. The chain links TRBV4-1 to TRBJ2-3; a possible D gene is TRBD1 (6 bases). V dropped 4 bases and J dropped 7 bases, with 24 bases sitting between them. The CDR3 is made up of 17 amino acids. Germline CDR1 and CDR2: MGHRA and YSYEKL.